A selection of T cell receptor beta chains follows, all from one sample in a study of CD8 T cells in Susac syndrome. One entry per CDR3 protein results from TCRdb running MiXCR on the immunoSEQ multiplex PCR reads. Of 150,000 to 200,000 distinct CDR3 sequences listed, 85% to 95% are singletons. The sequenced sample was CD4+ T cells from PBMCs. The origin of the receptors is a human donor with Susac syndrome. CDR3s include the opening cysteine and the closing phenylalanine or tryptophan. The D gene is left open where the match is weak. Clone size, where shown, is once, few, many, or a class for clones that have expanded.

d_gene | j_gene | v_gene | abundance | CDR3aa | CDR3nt
NA | TRBJ2-7 | TRBV15 | NA | CATSRDPGASYEQYF | TGTGCCACCAGCAGAGATCCGGGAGCCAGCTACGAGCAGTACTTC
NA | TRBJ1-1 | TRBV30 | NA | CAWRDTGNTEAFF | TGTGCCTGGAGAGATACAGGAAACACTGAAGCTTTCTTT
NA | TRBJ2-5 | TRBV5-6 | NA | CASSLGSSNYQETQYF | TGTGCCAGCAGCTTGGGCTCAAGTAATTACCAAGAGACCCAGTACTTC
NA | TRBJ1-1 | TRBV20-1 | NA | CSAPKGYTEAFF | TGCAGTGCTCCTAAGGGTTACACTGAAGCTTTCTTT
NA | TRBJ2-1 | TRBV29-1 | NA | CSVEPRGRTHSSYNEQFF | TGCAGCGTTGAACCTCGAGGGAGGACACACAGCTCCTACAATGAGCAGTTCTTC
NA | TRBJ1-1 | TRBV30 | few | CAWSKTDMNTEAFF | TGTGCCTGGAGTAAGACGGACATGAACACTGAAGCTTTCTTT
NA | TRBJ2-7 | TRBV29-1 | NA | CSVVAGVHEQYF | TGCAGCGTTGTGGCAGGGGTCCACGAGCAGTACTTC
NA | TRBJ1-5 | TRBV28 | NA | CASSYGGLSNQPQHF | TGTGCCAGCAGCTACGGGGGCTTGAGCAATCAGCCCCAGCATTTT
NA | TRBJ1-6 | TRBV20-1 | NA | CSASLAYPNSPLHF | TGCAGTGCTTCGCTCGCCTACCCTAATTCACCCCTCCACTTT
TRBD2 | TRBJ2-5 | TRBV29-1 | once | CSAYLAGLFQETQYF | TGCAGCGCATATCTAGCGGGCCTTTTCCAAGAGACCCAGTACTTC
TRBD1 | TRBJ2-5 | TRBV29-1 | NA | CSVDGGTGGAETQYF | TGCAGCGTTGATGGTGGGACAGGGGGCGCAGAGACCCAGTACTTC
NA | TRBJ1-4 | TRBV2 | NA | CASILSATNEKLFF | TGTGCCAGCATACTCTCCGCAACTAATGAAAAACTGTTTTTT
NA | TRBJ1-1 | TRBV29-1 | NA | CSVAQGMNTEAFF | TGCAGCGTCGCACAGGGAATGAACACTGAAGCTTTCTTT
NA | TRBJ2-6 | TRBV11-2 | NA | CASSRVPRLSGANVLTF | TGTGCCAGCAGCCGGGTCCCCAGGCTCTCTGGGGCCAACGTCCTGACTTTC
NA | TRBJ2-5 | TRBV9 | NA | CASSVAANSYQETQYF | TGTGCCAGCAGCGTAGCGGCAAACTCGTACCAAGAGACCCAGTACTTC
NA | TRBJ1-1 | TRBV18 | NA | CASSMGQSNTEAFF | TGTGCCAGCTCCATGGGACAATCGAACACTGAAGCTTTCTTT
NA | TRBJ2-7 | TRBV28 | NA | CASGPRSYEQYF | TGTGCCAGCGGCCCAAGAAGTTACGAGCAGTACTTC
TRBD1 | TRBJ1-2 | TRBV2 | NA | CASTRDRAYGYTF | TGTGCCAGCACACGGGACAGGGCGTATGGCTACACCTTC
NA | TRBJ2-2 | TRBV3-1 | NA | CASSQVPGELFF | TGTGCCAGCAGCCAAGTTCCCGGGGAGCTGTTTTTT
TRBD2 | TRBJ2-1 | TRBV3-1 | NA | CASSQSGLANNEQFF | TGTGCCAGCAGCCAGTCTGGACTAGCGAACAATGAGCAGTTCTTC
NA | TRBJ1-2 | TRBV29-1 | NA | CSGGNSLAGYTF | TGCAGCGGGGGGAATTCCCTGGCTGGCTACACCTTC
NA | TRBJ2-4 | TRBV18 | once | CASSPDRLAKNIQYF | TGTGCCAGCTCACCAGACCGCTTAGCCAAAAACATTCAGTACTTC
NA | TRBJ1-1 | TRBV6-2/TRBV6-3 | NA | CASSYGRVVNTEAFF | TGTGCCAGCAGTTACGGACGGGTTGTGAACACTGAAGCTTTCTTT
TRBD1 | TRBJ2-5 | TRBV15 | NA | CATSDRGPTQETQYF | TGTGCCACCAGCGACAGGGGACCTACTCAAGAGACCCAGTACTTC
TRBD1 | TRBJ2-7 | TRBV7-6 | NA | CASSLEATGAGGYEQYF | TGTGCCAGCAGCTTAGAGGCCACAGGTGCAGGGGGCTACGAGCAGTACTTC
TRBD1 | TRBJ2-5 | TRBV23-1 | NA | CASSHPGDRETQYF | TGCGCCAGCAGTCATCCCGGGGACAGGGAGACCCAGTACTTC
TRBD1 | TRBJ2-1 | TRBV20-1 | once | CSATGQATYNEQFF | TGCAGTGCTACGGGACAGGCTACCTACAATGAGCAGTTCTTC
NA | TRBJ2-7 | TRBV20-1 | NA | CSARPGYEQYF | TGCAGTGCACGCCCGGGTTACGAGCAGTACTTC
TRBD2 | TRBJ2-1 | TRBV5-4 | NA | CASSFLAGDEQFF | TGTGCCAGCAGCTTTCTAGCGGGGGACGAGCAGTTCTTC
NA | TRBJ2-7 | TRBV28 | NA | CASSLYGRGNYEQYF | TGTGCCAGCAGTTTATACGGCAGGGGTAACTACGAGCAGTACTTC
NA | TRBJ2-3 | TRBV5-6 | NA | CASSLGGRSTDTQYF | TGTGCCAGCAGCTTGGGTGGGCGCAGCACAGATACGCAGTATTTT
NA | TRBJ1-1 | TRBV4-1 | NA | CASSQVGLAEAFF | TGCGCCAGCAGCCAAGTGGGGTTGGCTGAAGCTTTCTTT
NA | TRBJ2-1 | TRBV25-1 | NA | CASSAGTQGVNEQFF | TGTGCCAGCAGTGCGGGGACTCAAGGGGTCAATGAGCAGTTCTTC
TRBD2 | TRBJ2-5 | TRBV4-3 | NA | CASSQGSGRGRETQYF | TGCGCCAGCAGCCAAGGTAGCGGGAGAGGAAGAGAGACCCAGTACTTC
TRBD1 | TRBJ2-7 | TRBV7-2 | NA | CASSLYTGGGYEQYF | TGTGCCAGCAGCTTATACACAGGGGGTGGGTACGAGCAGTACTTC
NA | TRBJ2-1 | TRBV7-9 | NA | CASGGRQDNEQFF | TGTGCCAGCGGGGGCAGGCAAGATAATGAGCAGTTCTTC
NA | TRBJ2-2 | TRBV7-9 | NA | CASSLAVTANTGELFF | TGTGCCAGCAGCTTAGCGGTTACAGCGAACACCGGGGAGCTGTTTTTT
NA | TRBJ1-6 | TRBV6-1 | once | CASSVLDKTDSPLHF | TGTGCCAGCAGTGTTCTGGACAAAACGGATTCACCCCTCCACTTT
NA | TRBJ2-3 | TRBV12-5 | NA | CASSLEGRRLDTQYF | TGTGCTAGTAGCCTCGAGGGGCGCCGGCTGGATACGCAGTATTTT
NA | TRBJ1-2 | TRBV29-1 | NA | CSVEDRADGYTF | TGCAGCGTTGAAGATCGGGCCGATGGCTACACCTTC
NA | TRBJ2-7 | TRBV20-1 | NA | CSASGSYYEQYF | TGCAGTGCTAGTGGTTCGTACTACGAGCAGTACTTC
NA | TRBJ1-5 | TRBV28 | NA | CASSLGGDISPQHF | TGTGCCAGCAGTCTGGGAGGGGACATCAGCCCCCAGCATTTT
NA | TRBJ1-1 | TRBV21-1 | NA | CASSKSKEGDTEAFF | TGTGCCAGCAGCAAATCCAAGGAGGGGGACACTGAAGCTTTCTTT
NA | TRBJ2-1 | TRBV12-3/TRBV12-4 | NA | CASSFGFDEQFF | TGTGCCAGCAGTTTTGGGTTCGATGAGCAGTTCTTC
NA | TRBJ1-1 | TRBV18 | NA | CASSREGYNTEAFF | TGTGCCAGCTCACGGGAGGGGTACAACACTGAAGCTTTCTTT
NA | TRBJ2-1 | TRBV5-6 | NA | CASSWLGSGYNEQFF | TGTGCCAGCAGCTGGCTGGGGTCTGGCTACAATGAGCAGTTCTTC
NA | TRBJ2-5 | TRBV6-2/TRBV6-3 | NA | CASSYSRFEETQYF | TGTGCCAGCAGTTACTCTAGGTTCGAAGAGACCCAGTACTTC
NA | TRBJ1-1 | TRBV20-1 | NA | CSARGMTEAFF | TGCAGTGCTAGGGGGATGACTGAAGCTTTCTTT
NA | TRBJ1-1 | TRBV20-1 | NA | CSAHNPPGPEAFF | TGCAGTGCCCACAACCCGCCGGGCCCTGAAGCTTTCTTT
NA | TRBJ1-5 | TRBV14 | NA | CASSPYLGGTGNQPQHF | TGTGCCAGCAGCCCCTACCTGGGGGGGACGGGCAATCAGCCCCAGCATTTT
TRBD2 | TRBJ2-4 | TRBV12-3/TRBV12-4 | NA | CASGYSGEVPSKNIQYF | TGTGCCAGCGGATATAGCGGGGAGGTCCCTAGCAAAAACATTCAGTACTTC
TRBD2 | TRBJ2-1 | TRBV20-1 | NA | CSARDRTSGKDRGEQFF | TGCAGTGCTAGAGATCGGACTAGCGGGAAGGATAGGGGTGAGCAGTTCTTC
NA | TRBJ1-1 | TRBV20-1 | NA | CSASMALEAFF | TGCAGTGCTAGTATGGCCCTTGAAGCTTTCTTT
NA | TRBJ2-1 | TRBV29-1 | NA | CSGDLQGPDPNEQFF | TGCAGCGGGGATCTTCAGGGTCCTGATCCTAATGAGCAGTTCTTC